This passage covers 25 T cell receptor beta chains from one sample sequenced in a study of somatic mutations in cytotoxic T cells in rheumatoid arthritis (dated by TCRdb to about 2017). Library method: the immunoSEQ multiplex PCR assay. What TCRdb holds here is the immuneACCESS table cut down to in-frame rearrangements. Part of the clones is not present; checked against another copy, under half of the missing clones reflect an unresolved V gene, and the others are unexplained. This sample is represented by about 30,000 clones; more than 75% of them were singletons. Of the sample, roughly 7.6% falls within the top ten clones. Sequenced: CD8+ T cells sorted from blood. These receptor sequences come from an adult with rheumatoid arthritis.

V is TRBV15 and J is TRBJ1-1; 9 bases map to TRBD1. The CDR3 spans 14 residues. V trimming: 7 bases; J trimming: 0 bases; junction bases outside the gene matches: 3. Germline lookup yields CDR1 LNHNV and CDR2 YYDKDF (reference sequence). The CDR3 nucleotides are TGTGCCACCACCCGGACAGGGGTGAACACTGAAGCTTTCTTT. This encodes CATTRTGVNTEAFF.

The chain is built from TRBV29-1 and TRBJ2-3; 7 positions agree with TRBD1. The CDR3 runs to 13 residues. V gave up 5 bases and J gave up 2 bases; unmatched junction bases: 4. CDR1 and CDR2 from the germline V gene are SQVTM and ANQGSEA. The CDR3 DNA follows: TGCAGCGTTCGGACAGGAACCACAGATACGCAGTATTTT. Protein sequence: CSVRTGTTDTQYF.

CDR3: CAWSVPGKTPYNEQFF. CDR3 DNA sequence: TGTGCCTGGAGTGTACCCGGGAAGACCCCCTACAATGAGCAGTTCTTC. The chain recombines TRBV30 with TRBJ2-1; the D gene is possibly TRBD2 (5 bases). Germline CDR1 is GTSNPN and CDR2 is SVGIG (reference sequence). The CDR3 extends over 16 amino acids. Trimming pared 0 bases from V and 2 bases from J, leaving 14 bases between.

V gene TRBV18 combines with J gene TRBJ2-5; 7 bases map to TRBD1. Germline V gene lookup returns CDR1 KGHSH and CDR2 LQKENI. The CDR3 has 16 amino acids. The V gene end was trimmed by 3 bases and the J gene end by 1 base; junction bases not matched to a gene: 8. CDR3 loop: CASSPPGQNFQETQYF. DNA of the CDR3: TGTGCCAGCTCACCGCCGGGACAGAATTTCCAAGAGACCCAGTACTTC.

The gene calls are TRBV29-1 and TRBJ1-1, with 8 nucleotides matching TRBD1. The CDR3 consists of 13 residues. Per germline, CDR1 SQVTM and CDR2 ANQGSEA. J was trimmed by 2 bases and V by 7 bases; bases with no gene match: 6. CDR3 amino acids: CSAGPGGNTEAFF. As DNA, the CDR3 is TGCAGCGCAGGTCCAGGGGGCAACACTGAAGCTTTCTTT.

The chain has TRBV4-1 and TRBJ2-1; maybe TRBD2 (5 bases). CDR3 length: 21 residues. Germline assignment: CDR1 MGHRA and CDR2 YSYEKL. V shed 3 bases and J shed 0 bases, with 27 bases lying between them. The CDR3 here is CASSQAPTSPSPWSSYNEQFF. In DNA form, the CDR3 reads TGCGCCAGCAGCCAGGCACCCACTAGTCCCTCCCCCTGGAGCTCCTACAATGAGCAGTTCTTC.

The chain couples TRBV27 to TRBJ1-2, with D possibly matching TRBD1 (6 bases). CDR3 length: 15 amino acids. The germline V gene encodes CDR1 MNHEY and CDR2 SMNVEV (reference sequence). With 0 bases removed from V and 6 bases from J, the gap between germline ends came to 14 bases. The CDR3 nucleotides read TGTGCCAGCAGTTTATCGATACAGGGCGCCAATGGCTACACCTTC. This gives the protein CASSLSIQGANGYTF.

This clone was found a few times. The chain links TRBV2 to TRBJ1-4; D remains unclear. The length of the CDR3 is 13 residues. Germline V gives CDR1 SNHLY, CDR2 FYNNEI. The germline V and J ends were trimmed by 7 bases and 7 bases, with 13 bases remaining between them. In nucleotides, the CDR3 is TGTGCCAGCATGGAGGGCGTTGGTGAAAAACTGTTTTTT. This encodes CASMEGVGEKLFF.

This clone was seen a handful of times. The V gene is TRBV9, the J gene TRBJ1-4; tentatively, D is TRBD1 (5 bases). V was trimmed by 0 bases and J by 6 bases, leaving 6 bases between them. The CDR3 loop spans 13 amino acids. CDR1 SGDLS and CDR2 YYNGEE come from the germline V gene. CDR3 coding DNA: TGTGCCAGCAGCGTAGGAGGGGATGAAAAACTGTTTTTT. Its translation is CASSVGGDEKLFF.

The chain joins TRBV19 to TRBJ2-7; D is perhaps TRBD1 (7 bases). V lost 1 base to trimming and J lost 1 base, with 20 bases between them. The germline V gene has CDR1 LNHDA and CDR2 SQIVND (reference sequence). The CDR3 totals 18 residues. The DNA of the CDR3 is TGTGCCAGTAGTATAGCCTTGGCTGACAGGGACTCTTCCTACGAGCAGTACTTC. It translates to CASSIALADRDSSYEQYF.

In DNA form, the CDR3 reads TGTGCCAGCACCGACCCGGGACAGGGGATGTCCGACACTGAAGCTTTCTTT. Amino acid sequence: CASTDPGQGMSDTEAFF. The rearrangement uses TRBV11-2 and TRBJ1-1, with 10 nucleotides matching TRBD1. This CDR3 has 17 amino acids. V lost 7 bases, J lost 3 bases, and 14 bases stayed unmatched. CDR1 and CDR2 (germline): SGHAT, FQNNGV.

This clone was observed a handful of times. The CDR3 nucleotides are TGTGCCAGCAGTGGGACAGAGCGCTACGAGCAGTACTTC. Amino acids: CASSGTERYEQYF. The V gene is TRBV6-5, the J gene TRBJ2-7, with 7 nucleotides matching TRBD1. CDR3 length equals 13 residues. V shed 5 bases and J 3 bases; nucleotides not matched to a gene: 4. Germline loops: CDR1 MNHEY, CDR2 SVGAGI.

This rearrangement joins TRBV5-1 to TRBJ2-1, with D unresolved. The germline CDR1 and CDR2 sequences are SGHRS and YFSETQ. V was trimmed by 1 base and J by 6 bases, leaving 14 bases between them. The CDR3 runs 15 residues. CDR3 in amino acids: CASSLRGGTFNEQFF. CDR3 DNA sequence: TGCGCCAGCAGCTTGAGAGGCGGAACTTTCAATGAGCAGTTCTTC.

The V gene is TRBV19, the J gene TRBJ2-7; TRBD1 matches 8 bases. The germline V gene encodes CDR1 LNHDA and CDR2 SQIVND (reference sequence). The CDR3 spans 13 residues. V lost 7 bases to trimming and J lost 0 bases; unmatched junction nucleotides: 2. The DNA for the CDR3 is TGTGCCAGTAAACAGGGGGACTCCTACGAGCAGTACTTC. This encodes CASKQGDSYEQYF.

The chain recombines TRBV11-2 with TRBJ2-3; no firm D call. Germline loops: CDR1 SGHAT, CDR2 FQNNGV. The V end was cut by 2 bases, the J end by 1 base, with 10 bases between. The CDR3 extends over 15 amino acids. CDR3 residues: CASSLMPTGTDTQYF. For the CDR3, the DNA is TGTGCCAGCAGCTTAATGCCCACCGGCACAGATACGCAGTATTTT.

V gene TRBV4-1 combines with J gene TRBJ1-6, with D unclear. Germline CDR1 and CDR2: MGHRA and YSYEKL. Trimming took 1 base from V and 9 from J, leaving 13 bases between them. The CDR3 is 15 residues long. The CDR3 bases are TGCGCCAGCAGCCAAGTGCAGGATCCGGCTTCACCCCTCCACTTT. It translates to CASSQVQDPASPLHF.

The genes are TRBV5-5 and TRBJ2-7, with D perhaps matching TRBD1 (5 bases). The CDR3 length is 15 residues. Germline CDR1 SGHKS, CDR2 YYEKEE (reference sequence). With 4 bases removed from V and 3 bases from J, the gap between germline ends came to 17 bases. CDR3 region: CASSRRQVTGYEQYF. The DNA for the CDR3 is TGTGCCAGCAGCCGGCGCCAGGTCACAGGCTACGAGCAGTACTTC.

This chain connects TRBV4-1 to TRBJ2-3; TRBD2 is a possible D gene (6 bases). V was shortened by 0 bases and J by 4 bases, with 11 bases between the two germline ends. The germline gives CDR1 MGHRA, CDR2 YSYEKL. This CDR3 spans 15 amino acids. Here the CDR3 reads CASSQERGGSDTQYF. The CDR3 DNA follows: TGCGCCAGCAGCCAAGAGCGGGGTGGGTCAGATACGCAGTATTTT.

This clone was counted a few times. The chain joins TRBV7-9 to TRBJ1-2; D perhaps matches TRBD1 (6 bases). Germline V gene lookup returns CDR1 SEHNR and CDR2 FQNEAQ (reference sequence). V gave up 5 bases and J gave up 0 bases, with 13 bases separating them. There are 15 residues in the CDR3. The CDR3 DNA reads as TGTGCCAGCAGCGCGGGCGGGGGCCCTAACTATGGCTACACCTTC. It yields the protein CASSAGGGPNYGYTF.

This CDR3 reads CASLGAGEPDTQYF. In nucleotides, the CDR3 is TGTGCCTCTCTCGGTGCTGGGGAACCAGATACGCAGTATTTT. The V gene is TRBV30, the J gene TRBJ2-3; D gene unclear. V shed 7 bases and J shed 4 bases, with 18 bases lying between them. The CDR3 loop spans 14 amino acids. The germline V gene encodes CDR1 GTSNPN and CDR2 SVGIG (reference sequence).

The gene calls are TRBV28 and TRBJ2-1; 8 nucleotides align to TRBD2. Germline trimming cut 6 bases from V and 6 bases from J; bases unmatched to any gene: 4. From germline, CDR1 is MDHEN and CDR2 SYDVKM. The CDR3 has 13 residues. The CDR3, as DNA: TGTGCCAGCAGGTTGACTAGCGCCAATGAGCAGTTCTTC. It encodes CASRLTSANEQFF.

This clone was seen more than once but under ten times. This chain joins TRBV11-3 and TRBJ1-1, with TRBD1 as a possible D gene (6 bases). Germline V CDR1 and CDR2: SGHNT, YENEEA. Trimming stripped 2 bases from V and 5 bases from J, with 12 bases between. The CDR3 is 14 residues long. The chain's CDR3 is CASSLQGSRTEAFF. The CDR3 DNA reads TGTGCCAGCAGCTTACAGGGGTCGAGGACTGAAGCTTTCTTT.

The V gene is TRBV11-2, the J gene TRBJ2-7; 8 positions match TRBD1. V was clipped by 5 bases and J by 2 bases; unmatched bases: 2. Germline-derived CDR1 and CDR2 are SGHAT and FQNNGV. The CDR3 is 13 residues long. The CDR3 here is CASSRGQAYEQYF. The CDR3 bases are TGTGCCAGCAGCCGGGGACAGGCCTACGAGCAGTACTTC.

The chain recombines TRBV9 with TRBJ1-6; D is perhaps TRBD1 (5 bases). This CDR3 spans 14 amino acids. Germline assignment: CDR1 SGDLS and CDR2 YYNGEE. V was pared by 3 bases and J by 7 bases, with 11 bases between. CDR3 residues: CASSGDQRNSPLHF. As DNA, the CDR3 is TGTGCCAGCAGCGGGGACCAGCGGAATTCACCCCTCCACTTT.

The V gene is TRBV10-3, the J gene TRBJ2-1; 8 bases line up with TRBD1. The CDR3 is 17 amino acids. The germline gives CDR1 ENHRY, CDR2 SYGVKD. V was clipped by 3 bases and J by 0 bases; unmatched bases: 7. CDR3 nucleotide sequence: TGTGCCATCAGTGAAGACAGGGGTGCAAGCTCCTACAATGAGCAGTTCTTC. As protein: CAISEDRGASSYNEQFF.